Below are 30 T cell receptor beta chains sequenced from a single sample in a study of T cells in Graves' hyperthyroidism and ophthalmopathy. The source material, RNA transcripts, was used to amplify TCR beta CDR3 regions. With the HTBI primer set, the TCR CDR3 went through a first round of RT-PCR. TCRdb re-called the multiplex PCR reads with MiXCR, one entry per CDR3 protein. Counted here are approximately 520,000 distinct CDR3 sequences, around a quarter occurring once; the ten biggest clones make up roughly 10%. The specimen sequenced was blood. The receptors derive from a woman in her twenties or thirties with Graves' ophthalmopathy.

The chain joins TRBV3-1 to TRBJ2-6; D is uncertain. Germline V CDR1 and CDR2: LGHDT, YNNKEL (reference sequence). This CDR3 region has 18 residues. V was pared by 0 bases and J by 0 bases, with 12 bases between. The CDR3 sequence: CASSQDRGWDSGANVLTF. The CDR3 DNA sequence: TGTGCCAGCAGCCAAGATCGAGGTTGGGACTCTGGGGCCAACGTCCTGACTTTC.

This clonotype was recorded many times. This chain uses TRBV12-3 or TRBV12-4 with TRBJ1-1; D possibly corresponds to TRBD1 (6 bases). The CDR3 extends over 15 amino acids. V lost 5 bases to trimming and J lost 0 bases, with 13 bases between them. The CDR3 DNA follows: TGTGCCAGCAGTATTATACAGGGCCTGAACACTGAAGCTTTCTTT. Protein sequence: CASSIIQGLNTEAFF.

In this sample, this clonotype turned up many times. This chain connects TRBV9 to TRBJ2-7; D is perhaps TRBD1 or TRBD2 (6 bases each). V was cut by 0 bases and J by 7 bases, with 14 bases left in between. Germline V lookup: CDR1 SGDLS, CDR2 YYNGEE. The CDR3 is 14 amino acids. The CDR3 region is CASSVDQRGGEQYF. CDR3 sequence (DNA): TGTGCCAGCAGCGTAGACCAACGAGGGGGGGAGCAGTACTTC. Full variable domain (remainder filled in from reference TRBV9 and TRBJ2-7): DSGVTQTPKHLITATGQRVTLRCSPRSGDLSVYWYQQSLDQGLQFLIQYYNGEERAKGNILERFSAQQFPDLHSELNLSSLELGDSALYFCASSVDQRGGEQYFGPGTRLTVT.

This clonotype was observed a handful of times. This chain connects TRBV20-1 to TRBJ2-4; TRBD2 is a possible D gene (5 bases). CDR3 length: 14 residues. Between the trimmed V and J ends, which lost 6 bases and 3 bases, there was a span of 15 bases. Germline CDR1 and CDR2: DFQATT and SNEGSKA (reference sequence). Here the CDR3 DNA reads TGCAGTGCCGCACCCCCGGGGAACAAAAACATTCAGTACTTC. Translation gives CSAAPPGNKNIQYF.

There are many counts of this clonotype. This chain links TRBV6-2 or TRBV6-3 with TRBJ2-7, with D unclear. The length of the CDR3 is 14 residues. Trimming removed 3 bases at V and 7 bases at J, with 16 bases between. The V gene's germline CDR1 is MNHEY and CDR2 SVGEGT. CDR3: CASSYEQFIGEQYF. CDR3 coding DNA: TGTGCCAGCAGTTATGAGCAGTTTATTGGGGAGCAGTACTTC.

The CDR3 coding sequence is TGCGCCAGCAGCGATGACGGTGGCTATGGCTACACCTTC. Translating gives CASSDDGGYGYTF. The rearrangement joins TRBV5-1 to TRBJ1-2; D not certain. The CDR3 sequence is 13 residues long. Per germline, CDR1 SGHRS and CDR2 YFSETQ. V gave up 4 bases and J gave up 4 bases, with 11 bases separating them.

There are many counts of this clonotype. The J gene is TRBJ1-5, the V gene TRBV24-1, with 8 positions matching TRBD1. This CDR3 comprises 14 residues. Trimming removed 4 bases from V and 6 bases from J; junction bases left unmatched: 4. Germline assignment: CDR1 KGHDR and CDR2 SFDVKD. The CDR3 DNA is TGTGCCACCAGTGACGACAGGGGTGGTCAGCCCCAGCATTTT. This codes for CATSDDRGGQPQHF.

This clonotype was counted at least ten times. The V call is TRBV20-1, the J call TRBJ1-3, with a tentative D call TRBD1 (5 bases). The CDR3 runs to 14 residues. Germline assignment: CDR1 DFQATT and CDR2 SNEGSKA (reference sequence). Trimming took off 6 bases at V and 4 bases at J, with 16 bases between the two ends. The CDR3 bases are TGCAGTGCCAAAAGCGGGGCACCCGGAAACACCATATATTTT. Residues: CSAKSGAPGNTIYF.

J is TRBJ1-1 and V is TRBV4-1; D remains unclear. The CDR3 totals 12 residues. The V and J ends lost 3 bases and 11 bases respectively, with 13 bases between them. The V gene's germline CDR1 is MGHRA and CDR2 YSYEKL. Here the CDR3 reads CASSHNSPGAFF. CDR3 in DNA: TGCGCCAGCAGCCACAACTCACCGGGGGCTTTCTTT.

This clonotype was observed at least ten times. The CDR3 region is CASSFPGTEAFF. CDR3 in DNA: TGTGCCAGCAGCTTCCCGGGCACTGAAGCTTTCTTT. The gene calls are TRBV12-3 or TRBV12-4 and TRBJ1-1; the D is unclear. The germline V and J ends were trimmed by 6 bases and 4 bases, with 9 bases remaining between them. The CDR3 is 12 amino acids.

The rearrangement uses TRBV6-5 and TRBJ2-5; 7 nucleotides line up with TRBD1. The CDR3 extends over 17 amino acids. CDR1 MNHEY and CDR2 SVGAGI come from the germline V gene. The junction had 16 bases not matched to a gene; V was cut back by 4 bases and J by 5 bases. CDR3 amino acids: CASSFLGMQGVGETQYF. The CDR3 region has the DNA TGTGCCAGCAGTTTTCTGGGAATGCAGGGGGTTGGTGAGACCCAGTACTTC.

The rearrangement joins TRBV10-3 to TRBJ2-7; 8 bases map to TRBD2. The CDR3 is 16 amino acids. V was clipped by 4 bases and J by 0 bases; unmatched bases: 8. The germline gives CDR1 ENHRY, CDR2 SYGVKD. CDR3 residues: CAISVRERGSSYEQYF. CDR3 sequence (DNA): TGTGCCATCAGTGTTAGGGAGCGGGGGAGCTCCTACGAGCAGTACTTC.

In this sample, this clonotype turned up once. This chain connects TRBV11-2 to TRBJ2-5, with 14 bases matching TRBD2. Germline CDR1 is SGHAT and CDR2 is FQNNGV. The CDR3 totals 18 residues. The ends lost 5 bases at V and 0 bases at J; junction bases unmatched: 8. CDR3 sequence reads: CASSPRTSGGNDQETQYF. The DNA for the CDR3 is TGTGCCAGCAGCCCGAGGACTAGCGGGGGGAACGACCAAGAGACCCAGTACTTC.

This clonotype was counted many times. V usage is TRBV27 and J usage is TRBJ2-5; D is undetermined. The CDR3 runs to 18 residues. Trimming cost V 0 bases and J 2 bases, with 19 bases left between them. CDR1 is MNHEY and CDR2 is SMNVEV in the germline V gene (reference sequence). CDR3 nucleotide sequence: TGTGCCAGCAGTTTATCGAGAGTTACCAGCCCGGAACAAGAGACCCAGTACTTC. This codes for CASSLSRVTSPEQETQYF.

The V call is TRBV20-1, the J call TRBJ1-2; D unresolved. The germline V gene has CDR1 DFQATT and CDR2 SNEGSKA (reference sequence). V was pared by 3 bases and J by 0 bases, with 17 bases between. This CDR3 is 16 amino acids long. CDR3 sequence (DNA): TGCAGTGCTAGCCCCAGGCGGGGAGCCGCTAACTATGGCTACACCTTC. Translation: CSASPRRGAANYGYTF.

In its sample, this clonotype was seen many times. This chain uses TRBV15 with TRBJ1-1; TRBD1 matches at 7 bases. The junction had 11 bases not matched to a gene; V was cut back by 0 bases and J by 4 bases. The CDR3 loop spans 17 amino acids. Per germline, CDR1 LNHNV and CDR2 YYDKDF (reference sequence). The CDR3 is CATSRDQWGTVPTEAFF. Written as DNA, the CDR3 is TGTGCCACCAGCAGAGATCAGTGGGGGACAGTTCCCACTGAAGCTTTCTTT.

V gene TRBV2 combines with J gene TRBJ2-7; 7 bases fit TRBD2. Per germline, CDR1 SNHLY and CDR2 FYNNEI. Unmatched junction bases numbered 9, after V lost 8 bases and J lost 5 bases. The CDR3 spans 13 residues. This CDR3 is CASLQGLVHEQYF. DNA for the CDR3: TGTGCCAGCCTGCAAGGACTAGTTCACGAGCAGTACTTC.

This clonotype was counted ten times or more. CDR3 sequence: CASSYSLHSLNQPQHF. As DNA, the CDR3 is TGTGCCAGCAGTTACTCACTTCACAGCCTAAATCAGCCCCAGCATTTT. The chain couples TRBV6-2 or TRBV6-3 to TRBJ1-5, with D uncertain. Trimming took 0 bases from V and 4 from J, leaving 13 bases between them. Germline CDR1 MNHEY, CDR2 SVGEGT. The CDR3 consists of 16 residues.

CDR3 residues: CASSIGTGGQRNTEAFF. The DNA of the CDR3 is TGCGCCAGCAGCATTGGGACAGGGGGCCAAAGGAACACTGAAGCTTTCTTT. The chain joins TRBV5-1 to TRBJ1-1; 12 positions match TRBD1. Trimming cost V 4 bases and J 1 base; bases outside gene matches: 8. From germline, CDR1 is SGHRS and CDR2 YFSETQ. This CDR3 is 17 amino acids long.

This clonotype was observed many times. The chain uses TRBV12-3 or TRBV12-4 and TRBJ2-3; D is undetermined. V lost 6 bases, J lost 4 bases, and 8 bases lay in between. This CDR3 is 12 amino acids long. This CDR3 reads CASRTDADTQYF. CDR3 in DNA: TGTGCCAGCAGAACGGACGCAGATACGCAGTATTTT.

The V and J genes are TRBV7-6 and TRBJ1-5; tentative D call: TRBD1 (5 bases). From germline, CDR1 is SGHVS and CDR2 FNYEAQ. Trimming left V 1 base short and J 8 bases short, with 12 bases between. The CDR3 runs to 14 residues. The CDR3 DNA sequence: TGTGCCAGCAGCTTAGAACAGGCCGGGGAGCCCCAGCATTTT. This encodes CASSLEQAGEPQHF.

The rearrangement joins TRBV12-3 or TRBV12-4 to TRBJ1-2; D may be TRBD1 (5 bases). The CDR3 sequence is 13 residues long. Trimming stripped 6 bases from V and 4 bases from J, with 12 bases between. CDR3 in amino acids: CASSRQLLYGYTF. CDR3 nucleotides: TGTGCCAGCAGCCGACAGCTCCTCTATGGCTACACCTTC.

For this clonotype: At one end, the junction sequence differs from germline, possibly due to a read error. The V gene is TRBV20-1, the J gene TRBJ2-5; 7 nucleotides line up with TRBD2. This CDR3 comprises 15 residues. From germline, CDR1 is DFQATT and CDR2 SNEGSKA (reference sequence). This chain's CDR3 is CSARPIASGRETQYF. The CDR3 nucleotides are TGCAGTGCTAGACCTATAGCTAGCGGACGAGAGACGCAGTACTTC.

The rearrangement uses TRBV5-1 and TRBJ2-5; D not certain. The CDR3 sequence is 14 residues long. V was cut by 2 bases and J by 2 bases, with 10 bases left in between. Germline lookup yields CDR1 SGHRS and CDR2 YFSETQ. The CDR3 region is CASSFDGEQETQYF. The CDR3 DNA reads TGCGCCAGCAGCTTTGACGGAGAGCAAGAGACCCAGTACTTC.

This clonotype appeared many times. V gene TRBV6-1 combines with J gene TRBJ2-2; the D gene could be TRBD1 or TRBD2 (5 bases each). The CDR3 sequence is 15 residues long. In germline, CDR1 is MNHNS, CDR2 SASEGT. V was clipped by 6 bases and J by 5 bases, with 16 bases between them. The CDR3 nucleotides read TGTGCCAGCAGCGGGGCAGGTGTTCGGACCGGGGAGCTGTTTTTT. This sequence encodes CASSGAGVRTGELFF.

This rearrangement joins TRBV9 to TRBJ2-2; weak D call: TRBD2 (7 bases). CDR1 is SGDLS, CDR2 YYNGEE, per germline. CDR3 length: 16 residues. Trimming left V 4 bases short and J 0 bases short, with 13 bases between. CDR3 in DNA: TGTGCCAGCAGCCCTAGGGGGACTACGAACACCGGGGAGCTGTTTTTT. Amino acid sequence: CASSPRGTTNTGELFF. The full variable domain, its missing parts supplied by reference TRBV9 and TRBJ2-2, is DSGVTQTPKHLITATGQRVTLRCSPRSGDLSVYWYQQSLDQGLQFLIQYYNGEERAKGNILERFSAQQFPDLHSELNLSSLELGDSALYFCASSPRGTTNTGELFFGEGSRLTVL.

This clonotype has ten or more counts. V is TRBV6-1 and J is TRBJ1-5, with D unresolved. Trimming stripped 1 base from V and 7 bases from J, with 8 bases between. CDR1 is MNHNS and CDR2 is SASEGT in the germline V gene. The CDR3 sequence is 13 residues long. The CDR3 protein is CASSEGPGQPQHF. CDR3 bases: TGTGCCAGCAGTGAAGGTCCGGGGCAGCCCCAGCATTTT.

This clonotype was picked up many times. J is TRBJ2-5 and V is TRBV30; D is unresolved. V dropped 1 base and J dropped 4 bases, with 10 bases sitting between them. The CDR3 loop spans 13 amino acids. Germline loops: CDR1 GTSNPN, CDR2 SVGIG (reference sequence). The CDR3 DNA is TGTGCCTGGAGTGGGTACGAACGAGAGACCCAGTACTTC. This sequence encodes CAWSGYERETQYF. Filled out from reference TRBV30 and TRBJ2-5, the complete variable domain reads SQTIHQWPATLVQPVGSPLSLECTVEGTSNPNLYWYRQAAGRGLQLLFYSVGIGQISSEVPQNLSASRPQDRQFILSSKKLLLSDSGFYLCAWSGYERETQYFGPGTRLLVL.

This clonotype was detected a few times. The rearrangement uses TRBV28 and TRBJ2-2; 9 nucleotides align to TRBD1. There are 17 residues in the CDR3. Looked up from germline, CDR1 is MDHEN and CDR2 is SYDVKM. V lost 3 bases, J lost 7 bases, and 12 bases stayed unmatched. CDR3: CASSFGLGTGIDGELFF. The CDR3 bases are TGTGCCAGCAGTTTTGGTCTCGGGACAGGGATCGACGGGGAGCTGTTTTTT.

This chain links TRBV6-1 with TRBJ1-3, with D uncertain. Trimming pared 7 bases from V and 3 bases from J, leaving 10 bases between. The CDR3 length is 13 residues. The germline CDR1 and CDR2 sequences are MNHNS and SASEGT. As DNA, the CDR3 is TGTGCCAGCACCCTGGGCGGTGGAAACACCATATATTTT. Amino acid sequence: CASTLGGGNTIYF.